This T cell receptor beta chain was obtained from a study of PD-L1 blockade in urothelial cancer. Study context: Samples came from 3 weeks, at the second dose, and 6 weeks into treatment. T cells were recovered from blood samples at a median of around 140,000.

Stated time point: pretreatment peripheral blood. Repertoires were generated with immunoSEQ multiplex PCR, while TCRdb's copy carries only in-frame clones and drops some. The sample comprises 50,000 to 65,000 clones, about 76% of which are singletons, and roughly 3.5% rests with the top ten. Study findings and constraints: Pretreatment TCR clonality in blood under the median foretold superior survival.

Trimming left V 3 bases short and J 2 bases short, with 13 bases between. Germline V gives CDR1 SNHLY, CDR2 FYNNEI. This CDR3 is built from 15 residues. Concerning this clone: The antigen is not known.

The TCR comes from a man aged 65 to 85 with urothelial cancer. The J gene is TRBJ1-2, the V gene TRBV2; D is unresolved. Source: PBMCs, taken around atezolizumab (anti-PD-L1) treatment. CDR3 region: CASSEDSFLNYGYTF. DNA of the CDR3: TGTGCCAGCAGTGAGGACTCTTTCTTAAACTATGGCTACACCTTC.